This T cell receptor (beta chain) originates from a study of cytomegalovirus exposure and HLA in healthy donors. Study-wide context: From some 180 million T cells, an earlier analysis saw roughly 110 million unique TCR beta sequences. Genetic ancestry analysis placed around 76% of the 410 or so donors that were genotyped in the Caucasian-associated cluster.

In regard to this clone: Antigen specificity is unknown.

V was pared by 4 bases and J by 4 bases, with 13 bases between. CDR1 and CDR2 (germline): MDHEN, SYDVKM. This CDR3 contains 14 residues. Study-level points and caveats: Under in vitro conditions, a few CMV-associated chains were confirmed as specific for CMV antigens. Per a later analysis, 16,951 TCR beta sequences showed association with HLA alleles at 0.05 false discovery rate.

Use of 60 Vbeta and 13 Jbeta primers characterized the PCR. Repertoires were generated with immunoSEQ multiplex PCR, while TCRdb's copy carries only in-frame clones and drops some. Counted here are some 40,000 clones, around 60% occurring once; the ten biggest clones make up around 13%. V usage is TRBV28 and J usage is TRBJ1-1; D is possibly TRBD1 (6 bases). The sequenced sample consisted of PBMCs. The sequence was obtained from a man aged 55 to 70 in good health and CMV-seropositive. The CDR3 here is CASSSNTGPTEAFF. The CDR3 bases are TGTGCCAGCAGTTCCAATACAGGGCCCACTGAAGCTTTCTTT.